One sample yielded the 6 T cell receptor beta chains listed below, sequenced in a study of blood T cell repertoires in COVID-19. Sequenced by immunoSEQ multiplex PCR; TCRdb stores in-frame clones only, minus some. The sample holds hundreds of thousands of clones, about 86% seen once. Source material: PBMCs or T cells enriched from blood (not recorded which). These receptor sequences come from a woman in her forties or fifties who had recovered from COVID-19.

This chain joins TRBV5-6 and TRBJ2-7; TRBD1 matches at 7 bases. This CDR3 spans 16 amino acids. Germline loops: CDR1 SGHDT, CDR2 YYEEEE. V dropped 4 bases and J dropped 4; count of bases not matched to a gene: 14. The CDR3: CASSQRQGLRLYEQYF. CDR3 in DNA: TGTGCCAGCAGCCAGAGACAGGGCCTGCGTTTATACGAGCAGTACTTC.

With respect to this clone: Other nucleotide sequences from this sample produce the same CDR3. The CDR3 coding sequence is TGTGCCAGCAGTGACTCCGGTAGAGGCTACACCTTC. Translated, it gives CASSDSGRGYTF. V and J are TRBV6-4 and TRBJ1-2; D is undetermined. Trimming removed 0 bases at V and 8 bases at J, with 7 bases between. This CDR3 has 12 residues. CDR1 and CDR2 (germline): MRHNA, SNTAGT.

This chain connects TRBV2 to TRBJ2-2; 10 bases map to TRBD1. The CDR3 covers 16 residues. V lost 8 bases, J lost 8 bases, and 14 bases stayed unmatched. Germline V gene sequence: CDR1 SNHLY, CDR2 FYNNEI. The CDR3 nucleotides are TGTGCCAGCGAGAGGGACAGGGGTTCACCTAGGGGGGAGCTGTTTTTT. Residues: CASERDRGSPRGELFF.

The V and J genes are TRBV3-1 (or the pseudogene TRBV3-2) and TRBJ1-2, with 7 bases aligning to TRBD1. The junction had 4 bases not matched to a gene; V was cut back by 5 bases and J by 4 bases. The CDR3 is 13 amino acids. Germline CDR1 is LGHDT and CDR2 is YNNKEL (reference sequence). The CDR3 sequence is CASSAGTVYGYTF. As DNA, the CDR3 is TGTGCCAGCAGCGCCGGGACAGTCTATGGCTACACCTTC.

The gene calls are TRBV19 and TRBJ2-3, with 9 bases lining up with TRBD2. Germline lookup yields CDR1 LNHDA and CDR2 SQIVND (reference sequence). The trim removed 5 bases at V and 2 bases at J, leaving 5 bases unmatched. The CDR3 has 15 residues. The CDR3, as DNA: TGTGCCAGTAGTGAAGCGGGGGGATACACAGATACGCAGTATTTT. This gives the protein CASSEAGGYTDTQYF.

This sequence joins TRBV28 and TRBJ1-2; D is perhaps TRBD1 (6 bases). V shed 3 bases and J shed 2 bases, with 19 bases lying between them. CDR3 length: 17 residues. Germline V lookup: CDR1 MDHEN, CDR2 SYDVKM. The CDR3 nucleotides are TGTGCCAGCAGTTTGTACAGGGCTAATACACTAAACTATGGCTACACCTTC. The encoded protein is CASSLYRANTLNYGYTF.